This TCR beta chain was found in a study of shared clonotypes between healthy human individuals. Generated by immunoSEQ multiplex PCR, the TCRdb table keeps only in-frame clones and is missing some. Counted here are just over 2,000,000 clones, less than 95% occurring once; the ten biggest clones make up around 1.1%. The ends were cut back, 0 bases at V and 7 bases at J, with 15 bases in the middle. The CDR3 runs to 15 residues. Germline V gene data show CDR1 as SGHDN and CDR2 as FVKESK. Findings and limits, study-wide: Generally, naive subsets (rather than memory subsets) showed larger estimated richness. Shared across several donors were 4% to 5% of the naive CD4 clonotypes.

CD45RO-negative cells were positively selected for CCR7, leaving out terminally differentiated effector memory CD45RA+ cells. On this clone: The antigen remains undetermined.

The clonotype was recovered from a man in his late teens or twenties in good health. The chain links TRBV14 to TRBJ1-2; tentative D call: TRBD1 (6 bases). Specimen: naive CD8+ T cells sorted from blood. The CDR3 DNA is TGTGCCAGCAGCCAAGATTTAGCAGGGGCGCTTGGCTACACCTTC. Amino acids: CASSQDLAGALGYTF.